The T cell receptor (beta chain) under discussion was sequenced for a study of T cells after yellow fever vaccination. The length of the CDR3 is 14 residues. Germline loops: CDR1 ENHRY, CDR2 SYGVKD. Trimming cost V 6 bases and J 8 bases; bases outside gene matches: 10. TCRdb reprocessed the 5' RACE reads with MiXCR, giving one entry per CDR3 protein. The data show a few hundred thousand distinct CDR3 sequences, around an eighth seen once. This TCR derives from a man between 18 and 35 years old who received the YFV17D yellow fever vaccine. Here the sequenced sample was CD4+ T cells sorted from PBMCs, taken 15 days after the yellow fever booster vaccination. The chain carries TRBV10-3 and TRBJ1-2, with 9 bases fitting TRBD1. CDR3 sequence reads: CAIRGDRGIGGYTF. The CDR3, as DNA: TGTGCCATCAGGGGTGACAGGGGGATAGGCGGCTACACCTTC.